Listed here are 8 T cell receptor beta chains from one sample, sequenced in a study of response to subunit inactivated influenza vaccine. TCRdb called the RT-PCR reads again in MiXCR, with one record for every CDR3 protein. The repertoire holds about 480,000 distinct CDR3 sequences, with over 10% as singletons. Sequences were derived from PBMCs from blood, sampled roughly 6 weeks after vaccination. These TCRs come from a man in his fifties who received an inactivated influenza vaccine.

The genes are TRBV27 and TRBJ1-1; 7 bases fit TRBD1. Germline CDR1 and CDR2: MNHEY and SMNVEV (reference sequence). V trimming: 5 bases; J trimming: 0 bases; junction bases outside the gene matches: 9. This CDR3 has 16 amino acids. The chain's CDR3 is CASSLWPGQMNTEAFF. In DNA form, the CDR3 reads TGTGCCAGCAGTCTCTGGCCGGGACAGATGAACACTGAAGCTTTCTTT.

This clonotype was seen a single time. One end of the junction does not line up with germline, which may come from a read error. The rearrangement uses TRBV6-5 and TRBJ2-2; possibly TRBD2 for D (5 bases). CDR1 MNHEY and CDR2 SVGAGI come from the germline V gene. The CDR3 has 11 residues. The CDR3 reads CATARAGELLF. The CDR3 DNA reads as TGTGCCACCGCGAGGGCCGGGGAGCTGCTTTTT.

The rearrangement links TRBV4-1 to TRBJ2-1; TRBD2 aligns across 8 bases. In germline, CDR1 is MGHRA, CDR2 YSYEKL. Germline trimming cut 4 bases from V and 6 bases from J; bases unmatched to any gene: 5. The CDR3 covers 14 residues. The CDR3 sequence is CASSPREGGNEQFF. The CDR3 nucleotides read TGCGCCAGCAGCCCCCGGGAGGGGGGCAATGAGCAGTTCTTC.

This clonotype was counted between two and nine times. The chain links TRBV25-1 to TRBJ2-3; 7 bases align to TRBD2. The CDR3 consists of 16 residues. Germline V gene lookup returns CDR1 MGHDK and CDR2 SYGVNS. V shed 0 bases, J shed 2 bases, and the junction held 5 bases outside the gene matches. Here the CDR3 reads CASSEYPAGTTDTQYF. Written as DNA, the CDR3 is TGTGCCAGCAGTGAATACCCAGCGGGGACCACAGATACGCAGTATTTT.

J is TRBJ1-4 and V is TRBV7-9; 9 bases align to TRBD1. Per the germline V gene, CDR1 is SEHNR and CDR2 is FQNEAQ (reference sequence). There are 14 residues in the CDR3. Unmatched junction bases numbered 5, after V lost 5 bases and J lost 7 bases. CDR3 sequence reads: CASSVGQGGEKLFF. In nucleotides, the CDR3 is TGTGCCAGCAGCGTGGGACAGGGAGGTGAAAAACTGTTTTTT.

Only a few counts were recorded for this clonotype. The chain links TRBV7-8 to TRBJ2-6, with D possibly matching TRBD2 (5 bases). Germline V gene sequence: CDR1 SGHVS, CDR2 FQNEAQ. Trimming removed 5 bases from V and 4 bases from J, with 12 bases in between. CDR3 length: 15 amino acids. The CDR3 protein is CASSPLRAGANVLTF. In DNA form, the CDR3 reads TGTGCCAGCAGCCCCCTGCGGGCGGGGGCCAACGTCCTGACTTTC.

The chain recombines TRBV5-1 with TRBJ2-2; D remains unclear. The V end was cut by 0 bases, the J end by 1 base, with 7 bases between. The germline CDR1 and CDR2 sequences are SGHRS and YFSETQ. The CDR3 is made up of 15 amino acids. The CDR3 here is CASSLEPMNTGELFF. In DNA form, the CDR3 reads TGCGCCAGCAGCTTGGAACCAATGAACACCGGGGAGCTGTTTTTT.

The sample holds a few counts of this clonotype. The chain recombines TRBV5-4 with TRBJ2-5, with D maybe TRBD1 (5 bases). V was trimmed by 0 bases and J by 6 bases, leaving 12 bases between them. The germline V gene has CDR1 SGHNT and CDR2 YYREEE (reference sequence). CDR3 length: 14 residues. CDR3 region: CASSLDRSVQTQYF. The CDR3 coding sequence is TGTGCCAGCAGCTTGGACAGGTCCGTTCAGACCCAGTACTTC.